These T cell receptor beta chains were read from a single sample in a study of beta chain features in type 1 diabetes. Data came from immunoSEQ multiplex PCR; TCRdb stores just in-frame clones and leaves some out. The sample contains 330,000 or so clones, 20% of which appear only once. The sequencing sample was made of naive CD4+ T cells from blood. The receptors were gathered from a woman aged 18-29 years in good health. Each CDR3 is given with its conserved first and last residue. Each record gives: D gene, V gene, clone size, J gene, CDR3 protein, CDR3 DNA. A D gene is named only where the DNA matches it firmly. Clone size is stated in some rows and not others, as once, few, many or a class when expanded.

TRBD1,TRBV11-2,.,TRBJ1-1,CASSSGGANTEAFF,TGTGCCAGCAGTTCAGGGGGCGCGAACACTGAAGCTTTCTTT
TRBD2,TRBV9,few,TRBJ2-3,CASSVEVRGLAADTQYF,TGTGCCAGCAGCGTAGAAGTCCGGGGACTAGCGGCAGATACGCAGTATTTT
.,TRBV30,.,TRBJ1-5,CACTDGYSNQPQHF,TGTGCCTGCACTGACGGGTATAGCAATCAGCCCCAGCATTTT
.,TRBV7-9,.,TRBJ1-1,CASSLITAEQEAFF,TGTGCCAGCAGCTTAATCACAGCTGAGCAAGAAGCTTTCTTT
.,TRBV18,.,TRBJ1-2,CASSASTSGWEDGYTF,TGTGCCAGCTCAGCAAGCACTTCAGGGTGGGAGGATGGCTACACCTTC
TRBD1,TRBV27,.,TRBJ1-1,CAITDRPGNTEAFF,TGTGCCATCACGGACAGGCCGGGGAACACTGAAGCTTTCTTT
TRBD2,TRBV30,.,TRBJ2-1,CAWSVVTNSGTRRKSSSYNEQFF,TGTGCCTGGAGTGTCGTAACCAATTCCGGGACTAGGAGGAAGTCAAGCTCCTACAATGAGCAGTTCTTC
.,TRBV30,.,TRBJ1-2,CAWSGTGTPLANYGYTF,TGTGCCTGGAGTGGTACAGGGACCCCCTTGGCTAACTATGGCTACACCTTC
TRBD1,TRBV18,few,TRBJ2-7,CASLSGTGGDEQYF,TGTGCCAGTTTGTCCGGGACAGGGGGCGACGAGCAGTACTTC
.,TRBV5-1,few,TRBJ2-7,CASSPGTNPYEQYF,TGCGCCAGCAGTCCCGGGACAAATCCCTACGAGCAGTACTTC
TRBD1,TRBV30,.,TRBJ2-5,CAWSPPGQGQETQYF,TGTGCCTGGAGTCCCCCGGGACAGGGCCAAGAGACCCAGTACTTC
.,TRBV7-9,few,TRBJ1-2,CASSLAGHRSNYGYTF,TGTGCCAGCAGCCTAGCGGGACACCGATCTAACTATGGCTACACCTTC
TRBD1,TRBV29-1,.,TRBJ1-1,CSVETGGKVTEAFF,TGCAGCGTCGAGACAGGGGGGAAAGTCACTGAAGCTTTCTTT
.,TRBV7-2,.,TRBJ2-2,CASSRPRTGELFF,TGTGCCAGCAGCCGTCCCAGGACCGGGGAGCTGTTTTTT
TRBD2,TRBV9,.,TRBJ2-5,CASTRTQGLDKETQYF,TGTGCCAGCACAAGAACCCAGGGACTAGACAAAGAGACCCAGTACTTC
TRBD1,TRBV29-1,few,TRBJ2-7,CSAATGIYEQYF,TGCAGCGCAGCGACAGGGATCTACGAGCAGTACTTC
TRBD1,TRBV5-1,.,TRBJ2-7,CASSWGQDSYEQYF,TGCGCCAGCAGCTGGGGACAGGATTCCTACGAGCAGTACTTC
TRBD1,TRBV5-1,few,TRBJ2-2,CASSPPGQVDTGELFF,TGCGCCAGCAGCCCTCCGGGACAGGTTGACACCGGGGAGCTGTTTTTT
.,TRBV5-4,.,TRBJ1-6,CASSSPTQGSSYNSPLHF,TGTGCCAGCAGCTCCCCGACACAGGGAAGCTCCTATAATTCACCCCTCCACTTT
.,TRBV29-1,few,TRBJ2-7,CSGGEDEQYF,TGCAGCGGTGGGGAGGACGAGCAGTACTTC
TRBD2,TRBV13,.,TRBJ2-5,CASSHPGGGPQETQYF,TGTGCCAGCAGCCACCCGGGGGGGGGACCCCAAGAGACCCAGTACTTC
.,TRBV18,once,TRBJ1-5,CASSPREASNQPQHF,TGTGCCAGCTCACCACGAGAAGCTAGCAATCAGCCCCAGCATTTT
TRBD1,TRBV7-9,.,TRBJ2-4,CASSPGTAQAKNIQYF,TGTGCCAGCAGCCCCGGGACAGCCCAAGCCAAAAACATTCAGTACTTC
TRBD1,TRBV9,.,TRBJ1-6,CASSVATGGDSPLHF,TGTGCCAGCAGCGTGGCGACAGGGGGTGATTCACCCCTCCACTTT
.,TRBV11-2,.,TRBJ2-4,CASSLLGAGPRNIQYF,TGTGCCAGCAGCTTACTTGGGGCTGGGCCTCGAAACATTCAGTACTTC
.,TRBV25-1,few,TRBJ1-2,CASSERTAAFIYGYTF,TGTGCCAGCAGTGAAAGAACGGCAGCGTTCATCTATGGCTACACCTTC
TRBD2,TRBV29-1,.,TRBJ2-3,CSVLAGITDTQYF,TGCAGCGTGCTAGCGGGGATCACAGATACGCAGTATTTT
TRBD1,TRBV30,few,TRBJ1-2,CAWSVGPGGAGYTF,TGTGCCTGGAGTGTAGGCCCAGGGGGCGCTGGCTACACCTTC
.,TRBV4-3,.,TRBJ2-5,CASSRGSWASPQETQYF,TGCGCCAGCAGCCGGGGCTCTTGGGCGTCTCCCCAAGAGACCCAGTACTTC
TRBD1,TRBV7-9,few,TRBJ2-6,CASSLTQGVASGANVLTF,TGTGCCAGCAGCCTAACTCAGGGGGTAGCCTCTGGGGCCAACGTCCTGACTTTC
.,TRBV15,.,TRBJ1-4,CATSVQGRDEKLFF,TGTGCCACCAGCGTTCAGGGGAGGGATGAAAAACTGTTTTTT
.,TRBV5-1,.,TRBJ2-7,CASSLGGSTYEQYF,TGCGCCAGCAGCTTGGGAGGGTCCACCTACGAGCAGTACTTC
TRBD2,TRBV6-1,.,TRBJ2-7,CASSGPLAGLSYEQYF,TGTGCCAGCAGTGGCCCTCTAGCGGGATTATCCTACGAGCAGTACTTC
TRBD1,TRBV30,few,TRBJ2-7,CAWRSGTGGSYEQYF,TGTGCCTGGAGATCGGGAACAGGGGGATCCTACGAGCAGTACTTC
.,TRBV6-5,.,TRBJ2-3,CAAGSTSTDTQYF,TGTGCGGCGGGCTCCACTAGCACAGATACGCAGTATTTT
.,TRBV2,.,TRBJ2-7,CASSEQTPQYF,TGTGCCAGCAGTGAACAGACACCGCAGTACTTC
.,TRBV7-2,few,TRBJ2-7,CASSLGGQTWYEQYF,TGTGCCAGCAGCTTAGGCGGCCAAACATGGTACGAGCAGTACTTC
.,TRBV5-4,.,TRBJ1-1,CASTLTGNTEAFF,TGTGCCAGCACCTTAACAGGGAACACTGAAGCTTTCTTT
.,TRBV11-3,.,TRBJ2-7,CASRGLAEQYF,TGTGCCAGCAGGGGCCTTGCCGAGCAGTACTTC
TRBD2,TRBV18,.,TRBJ2-1,CASSPASGGYNEQFF,TGTGCCAGCTCACCAGCTAGCGGGGGATACAATGAGCAGTTCTTC
.,TRBV5-4,few,TRBJ1-3,CASSLASSGNTIYF,TGTGCCAGCAGCTTGGCCTCCTCTGGAAACACCATATATTTT
TRBD1,TRBV19,.,TRBJ2-7,CASRMTGAPYEQYF,TGTGCCAGTAGGATGACAGGGGCTCCCTACGAGCAGTACTTC
.,TRBV5-1,.,TRBJ2-7,CASSLGVSSYEQYF,TGCGCCAGCAGCTTGGGCGTGAGCTCCTACGAGCAGTACTTC
.,TRBV5-1,.,TRBJ1-1,CASKEGVGNTEAFF,TGCGCCAGCAAAGAGGGGGTTGGGAACACTGAAGCTTTCTTT
TRBD1,TRBV7-9,few,TRBJ1-4,CASSSRGSTNEKLFF,TGTGCCAGCAGCTCCAGGGGGTCAACTAATGAAAAACTGTTTTTT
TRBD2,TRBV4-2,few,TRBJ2-7,CASSQVSSGGAESEQYF,TGTGCCAGCAGCCAAGTCTCAAGCGGGGGGGCGGAGAGTGAGCAGTACTTC
.,TRBV30,.,TRBJ2-7,CAWSRGSSYEQYF,TGTGCCTGGAGTAGGGGGTCCTCCTACGAGCAGTACTTC
TRBD2,TRBV4-1,.,TRBJ2-7,CASRSSGGHEQYF,TGCGCCAGCAGGAGTAGCGGGGGTCACGAGCAGTACTTC
TRBD1,TRBV29-1,few,TRBJ1-2,CSVLPNQGQYNYGYTF,TGCAGCGTTCTACCTAATCAGGGACAGTATAACTATGGCTACACCTTC
.,TRBV9,.,TRBJ1-3,CASSAQNSGNTIYF,TGTGCCAGCAGCGCCCAAAACTCTGGAAACACCATATATTTT
.,TRBV2,.,TRBJ2-4,CASSSIDSAKNIQYF,TGTGCCAGCAGTTCAATAGACTCAGCCAAAAACATTCAGTACTTC
TRBD2,TRBV25-1,few,TRBJ2-5,CASISSGSKETQYF,TGTGCCAGCATTAGTAGCGGGAGCAAGGAGACCCAGTACTTC
TRBD1,TRBV29-1,.,TRBJ2-7,CSVELGQGAHEQYF,TGCAGCGTTGAACTAGGACAGGGGGCACACGAGCAGTACTTC